The TCR beta chain under discussion was sequenced for a study of cytomegalovirus exposure and HLA in healthy donors. Study as a whole: A later analysis reported the same platform for the 100 to 150 validation repertoires and the 500 to 750 first-cohort repertoires. Overall study results and limits: In vitro data verified a few CMV-associated chains as specific for CMV antigens. Rare TCR sequences predominated, though certain public TCRs were found in many donors.

V lost 0 bases and J lost 9, with 17 bases in between. Germline loops: CDR1 SQVTM, CDR2 ANQGSEA. This CDR3 region has 14 residues. It was the approximately 110-subject validation cohort, separate from the approximately 670-subject first cohort, to which the donors belonged. About this clone: Its antigen is unidentified.

Here immunoSEQ multiplex PCR was the method, and the copy in TCRdb shows in-frame clones only, minus some. The sample lists about 110,000 clones, roughly 95% occurring once. The chain combines TRBV29-1 with TRBJ1-2, with D unclear. Sequenced: PBMCs. The origin of this receptor is a woman between 18 and 29 years old in good health and CMV-seronegative. CDR3 coding DNA: TGCAGCGTTGAAGATCCCTTAAATATCCAGAGCTACACCTTC. Translated, it gives CSVEDPLNIQSYTF.